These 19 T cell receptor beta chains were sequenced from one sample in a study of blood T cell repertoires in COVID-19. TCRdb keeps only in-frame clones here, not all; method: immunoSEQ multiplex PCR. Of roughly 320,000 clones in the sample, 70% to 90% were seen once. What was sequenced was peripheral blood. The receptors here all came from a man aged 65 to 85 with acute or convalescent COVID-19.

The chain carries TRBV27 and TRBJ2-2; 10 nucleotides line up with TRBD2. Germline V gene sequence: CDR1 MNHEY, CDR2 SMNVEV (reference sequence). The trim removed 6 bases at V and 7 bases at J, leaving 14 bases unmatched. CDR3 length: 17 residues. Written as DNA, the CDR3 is TGTGCCAGCAGCCCCAGGAGGGTAGCGGGGGGATTCGGGGAGCTGTTTTTT. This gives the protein CASSPRRVAGGFGELFF.

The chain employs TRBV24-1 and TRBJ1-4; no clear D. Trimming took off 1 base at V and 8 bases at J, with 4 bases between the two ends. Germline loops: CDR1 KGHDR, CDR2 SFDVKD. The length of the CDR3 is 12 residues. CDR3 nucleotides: TGTGCCACCAGTGATTTTGGCGAAAAACTGTTTTTT. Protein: CATSDFGEKLFF.

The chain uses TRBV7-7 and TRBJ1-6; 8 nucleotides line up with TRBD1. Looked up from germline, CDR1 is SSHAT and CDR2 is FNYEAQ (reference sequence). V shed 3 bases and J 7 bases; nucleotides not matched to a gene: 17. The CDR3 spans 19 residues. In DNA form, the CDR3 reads TGTGCCAGCAGCTTGGCGGGACAGGTGGAGACGGGCCCGAATTCACCCCTCCACTTT. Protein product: CASSLAGQVETGPNSPLHF.

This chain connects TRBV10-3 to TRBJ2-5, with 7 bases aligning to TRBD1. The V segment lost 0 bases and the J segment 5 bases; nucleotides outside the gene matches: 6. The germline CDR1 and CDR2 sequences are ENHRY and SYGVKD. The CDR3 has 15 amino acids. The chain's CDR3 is CAISESTGKMETQYF. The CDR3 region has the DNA TGTGCCATCAGTGAGTCGACAGGGAAAATGGAGACCCAGTACTTC.

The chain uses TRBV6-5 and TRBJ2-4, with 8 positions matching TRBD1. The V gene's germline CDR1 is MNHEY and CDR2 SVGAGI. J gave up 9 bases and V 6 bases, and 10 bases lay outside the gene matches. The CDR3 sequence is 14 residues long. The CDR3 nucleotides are TGTGCCAGCAGCCAAACAGGGGGAAGGGGCATTCAGTACTTC. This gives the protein CASSQTGGRGIQYF.

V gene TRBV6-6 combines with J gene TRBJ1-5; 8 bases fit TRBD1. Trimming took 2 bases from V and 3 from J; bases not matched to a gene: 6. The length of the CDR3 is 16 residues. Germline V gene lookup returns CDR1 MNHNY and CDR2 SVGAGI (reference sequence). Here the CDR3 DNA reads TGTGCCAGCAGTTACGGGCAGGGGGCGGCCAATCAGCCCCAGCATTTT. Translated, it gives CASSYGQGAANQPQHF.

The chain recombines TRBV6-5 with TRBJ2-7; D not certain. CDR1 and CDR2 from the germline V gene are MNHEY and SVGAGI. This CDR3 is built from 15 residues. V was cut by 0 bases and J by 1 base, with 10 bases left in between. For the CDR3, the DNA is TGTGCCAGCAGTTACTCTCGAGGTTATTCCTACGAGCAGTACTTC. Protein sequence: CASSYSRGYSYEQYF.

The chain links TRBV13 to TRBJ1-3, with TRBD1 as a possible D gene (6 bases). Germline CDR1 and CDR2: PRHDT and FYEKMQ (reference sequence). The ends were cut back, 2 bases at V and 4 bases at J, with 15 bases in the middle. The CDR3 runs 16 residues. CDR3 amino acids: CASSLRYRVGGNTIYF. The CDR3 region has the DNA TGTGCCAGCAGCTTAAGGTACAGGGTGGGAGGAAACACCATATATTTT.

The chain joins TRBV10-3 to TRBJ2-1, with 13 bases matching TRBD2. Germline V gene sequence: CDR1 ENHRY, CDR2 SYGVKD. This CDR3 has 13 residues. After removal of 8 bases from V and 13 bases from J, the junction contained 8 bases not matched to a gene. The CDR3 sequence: CAILRGLAGHQFF. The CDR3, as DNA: TGTGCCATCCTCCGGGGACTAGCGGGGCACCAGTTCTTC.

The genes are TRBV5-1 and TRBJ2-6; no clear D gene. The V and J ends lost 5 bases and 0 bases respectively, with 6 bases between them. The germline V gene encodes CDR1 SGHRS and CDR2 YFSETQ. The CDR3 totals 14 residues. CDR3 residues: CASSSGSGANVLTF. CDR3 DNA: TGCGCCAGCAGTTCCGGCTCTGGGGCCAACGTCCTGACTTTC. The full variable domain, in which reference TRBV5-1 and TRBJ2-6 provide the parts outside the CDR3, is KAGVTQTPRYLIKTRGQQVTLSCSPISGHRSVSWYQQTPGQGLQFLFEYFSETQRNKGNFPGRFSGRQFSNSRSEMNVSTLELGDSALYLCASSSGSGANVLTFGAGSRLTVL.

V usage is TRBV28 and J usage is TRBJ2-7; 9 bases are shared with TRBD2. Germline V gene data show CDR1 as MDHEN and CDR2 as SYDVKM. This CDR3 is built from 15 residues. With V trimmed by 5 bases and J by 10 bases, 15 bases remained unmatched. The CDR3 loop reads CASSPRGAGGLGQYF. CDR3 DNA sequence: TGTGCCAGCAGTCCCCGCGGAGCGGGGGGCCTCGGCCAGTACTTC.

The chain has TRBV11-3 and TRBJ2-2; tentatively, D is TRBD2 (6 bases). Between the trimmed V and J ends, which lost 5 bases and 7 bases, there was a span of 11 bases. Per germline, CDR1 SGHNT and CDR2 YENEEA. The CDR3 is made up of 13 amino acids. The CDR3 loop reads CASSPMRGGELFF. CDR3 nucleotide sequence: TGTGCCAGCAGCCCTATGCGGGGCGGGGAGCTGTTTTTT.

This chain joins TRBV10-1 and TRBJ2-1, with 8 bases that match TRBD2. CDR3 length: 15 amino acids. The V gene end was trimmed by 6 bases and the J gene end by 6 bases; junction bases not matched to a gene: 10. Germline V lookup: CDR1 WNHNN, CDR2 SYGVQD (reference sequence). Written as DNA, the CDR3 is TGCGCCAGCAGCCCGAGAGCGGGAGAATTCAATGAGCAGTTCTTC. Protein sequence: CASSPRAGEFNEQFF.

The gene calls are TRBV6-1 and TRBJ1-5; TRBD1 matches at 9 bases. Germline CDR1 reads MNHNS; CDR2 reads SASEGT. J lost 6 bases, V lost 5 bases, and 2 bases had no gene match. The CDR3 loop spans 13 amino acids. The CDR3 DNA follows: TGTGCCAGCAGTCCACAGGGGGCTCAGCCCCAGCATTTT. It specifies CASSPQGAQPQHF.

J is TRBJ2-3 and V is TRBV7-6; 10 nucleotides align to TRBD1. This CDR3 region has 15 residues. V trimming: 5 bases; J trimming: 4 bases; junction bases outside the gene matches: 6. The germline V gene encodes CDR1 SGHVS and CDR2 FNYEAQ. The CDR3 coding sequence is TGTGCCAGCAGCAAAGGGACAGGGGTCCCAGATACGCAGTATTTT. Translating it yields CASSKGTGVPDTQYF. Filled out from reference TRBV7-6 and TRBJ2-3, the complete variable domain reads GAGVSQSPRYKVTKRGQDVALRCDPISGHVSLYWYRQALGQGPEFLTYFNYEAQQDKSGLPNDRFSAERPEGSISTLTIQRTEQRDSAMYRCASSKGTGVPDTQYFGPGTRLTVL.

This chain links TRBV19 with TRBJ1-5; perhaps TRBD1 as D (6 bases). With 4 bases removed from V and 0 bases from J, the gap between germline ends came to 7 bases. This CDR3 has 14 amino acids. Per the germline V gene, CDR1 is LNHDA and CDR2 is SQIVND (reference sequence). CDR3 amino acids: CASSTTGSNQPQHF. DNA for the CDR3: TGTGCCAGTAGTACGACAGGTAGCAATCAGCCCCAGCATTTT.

Here the CDR3 DNA reads TGTGCCAGCACCGGACAGGGTCTTTTCACTGAAGCTTTCTTT. The encoded protein is CASTGQGLFTEAFF. The chain joins TRBV6-5 to TRBJ1-1, with 8 bases fitting TRBD1. Germline V CDR1 and CDR2: MNHEY, SVGAGI. V dropped 7 bases and J dropped 4; count of bases not matched to a gene: 8. The CDR3 extends over 14 amino acids.

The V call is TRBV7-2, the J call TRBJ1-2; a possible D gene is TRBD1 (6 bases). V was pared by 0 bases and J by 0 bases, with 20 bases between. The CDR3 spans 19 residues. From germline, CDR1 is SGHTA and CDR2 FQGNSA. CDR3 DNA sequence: TGTGCCAGCAGCTTAGCTGTTGACAGGTTCTTAAAAGCTAACTATGGCTACACCTTC. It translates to CASSLAVDRFLKANYGYTF.

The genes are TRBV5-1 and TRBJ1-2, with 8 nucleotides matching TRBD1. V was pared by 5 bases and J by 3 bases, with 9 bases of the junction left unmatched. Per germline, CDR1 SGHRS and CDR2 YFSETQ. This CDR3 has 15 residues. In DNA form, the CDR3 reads TGCGCCAGCAGTACTGGACAGGGCCCCTACTATGGCTACACCTTC. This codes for CASSTGQGPYYGYTF.